This T cell receptor (beta chain) was retrieved from a study of T-cell memory formation after mild COVID-19. The overall study: Among the donors, TCR clusters were largely specific to each donor.

This clonotype was detected many times. The target antigen is unknown. Whole-study findings and limits: Clones that contracted from day 15 to 85 were balanced CD4/CD8, while later expanders leaned CD4+.

A 5'RACE reaction primed in the constant segment made cDNA libraries of TCR alpha and TCR beta, and these carried sample barcodes and UMIs. A single record per CDR3 protein comes from TCRdb applying MiXCR to the 5' RACE reads. Of 150,000 to 200,000 distinct CDR3 sequences in the sample, 16% were seen once. Sequencing input: PBMCs or a T cell subset sorted from them (not recorded which). The source of this sequence is an adult woman who had mild COVID-19 (a few samples of this study predate the infection). Cell type and time point are not known.

The CDR3 DNA sequence: TGCGCCAGCAGCCTCCGAGCGAGTCCCGACGAGCAGTACTTC. Its translation is CASSLRASPDEQYF. The chain recombines TRBV5-1 with TRBJ2-7; D unclear. The CDR3 consists of 14 residues. CDR1 and CDR2 from the germline V gene are SGHRS and YFSETQ. Trimming pared 4 bases from V and 5 bases from J, leaving 16 bases between.